The 17 T cell receptor beta chains below all came from one sample that was sequenced in a study of cytomegalovirus exposure and HLA in healthy donors. The PCR ran on 60 Vbeta and 13 Jbeta primers. Assay: immunoSEQ multiplex PCR; the TCRdb copy retains only in-frame clones and omits some. The table lists roughly 120,000 clones, 80% to 85% of them singletons. Sequencing input: PBMCs. The receptors derive from a human donor in good health.

The chain links TRBV2 to TRBJ2-1; 8 bases match TRBD2. Germline CDR1 SNHLY, CDR2 FYNNEI. The CDR3 sequence is 16 residues long. The J segment lost 1 base and the V segment lost 6 bases, leaving 8 bases of the junction unmatched. The CDR3 nucleotides read TGTGCCAGCAGCCAGAGCGGGGGCGAATCCTACAATGAGCAGTTCTTC. Residues: CASSQSGGESYNEQFF.

This chain connects TRBV11-2 to TRBJ1-4; D is unresolved. This CDR3 is built from 15 residues. Germline V gene lookup returns CDR1 SGHAT and CDR2 FQNNGV. V was clipped by 5 bases and J by 8 bases, with 18 bases between them. CDR3 nucleotide sequence: TGTGCCAGCAGCGTTAACCGCGGCTTCGAGGAAAAACTGTTTTTT. Translating it yields CASSVNRGFEEKLFF.

The chain joins TRBV5-4 to TRBJ2-6; D is undetermined. CDR1 is SGHNT, CDR2 YYREEE, per germline (reference sequence). Trimming stripped 4 bases from V and 1 base from J, with 12 bases between. The CDR3 has 16 residues. The CDR3 DNA reads TGTGCCAGCAGCCCGCGATTAGCTTCTGGGGCCAACGTCCTGACTTTC. Amino acids: CASSPRLASGANVLTF.

The V call is TRBV7-9, the J call TRBJ2-5; 7 nucleotides line up with TRBD2. V dropped 2 bases and J dropped 2; count of bases not matched to a gene: 11. The CDR3 runs 17 residues. The V gene's germline CDR1 is SEHNR and CDR2 FQNEAQ (reference sequence). CDR3 DNA: TGTGCCAGCAGCTTACTGGGGGAGGGAATCCGTCAAGAGACCCAGTACTTC. It specifies CASSLLGEGIRQETQYF.

The chain uses TRBV5-1 and TRBJ1-6, with 7 positions matching TRBD1. J lost 4 bases, V lost 2 bases, and 12 bases had no gene match. The CDR3 totals 18 residues. Germline assignment: CDR1 SGHRS and CDR2 YFSETQ. This chain's CDR3 is CASSFNPPGQTYNSPLHF. The CDR3 DNA follows: TGCGCCAGCAGCTTCAATCCACCGGGACAGACATATAATTCACCCCTCCACTTT. The variable domain in full, with the rest retrieved from reference TRBV5-1 and TRBJ1-6, is KAGVTQTPRYLIKTRGQQVTLSCSPISGHRSVSWYQQTPGQGLQFLFEYFSETQRNKGNFPGRFSGRQFSNSRSEMNVSTLELGDSALYLCASSFNPPGQTYNSPLHFGNGTRLTVT.

The CDR3 reads CASSPGGRESPLHF. The CDR3 coding sequence is TGTGCCAGCAGCCCAGGGGGCCGGGAGTCACCCCTCCACTTT. The gene calls are TRBV9 and TRBJ1-6, with 8 bases fitting TRBD1. V shed 4 bases, J shed 10 bases, and the junction held 7 bases outside the gene matches. The germline gives CDR1 SGDLS, CDR2 YYNGEE. The CDR3 loop spans 14 amino acids. The variable domain in full, with the rest retrieved from reference TRBV9 and TRBJ1-6, is DSGVTQTPKHLITATGQRVTLRCSPRSGDLSVYWYQQSLDQGLQFLIQYYNGEERAKGNILERFSAQQFPDLHSELNLSSLELGDSALYFCASSPGGRESPLHFGNGTRLTVT.

This chain links TRBV5-4 with TRBJ2-7; 8 nucleotides agree with TRBD2. Germline trimming cut 3 bases from V and 2 bases from J; bases unmatched to any gene: 4. Germline V gives CDR1 SGHNT, CDR2 YYREEE (reference sequence). The CDR3 loop spans 14 amino acids. The DNA of the CDR3 is TGTGCCAGCAGCTACCGGGGGGGCCCCTACGAGCAGTACTTC. Amino acid sequence: CASSYRGGPYEQYF.

This chain joins TRBV28 and TRBJ1-6; 10 bases line up with TRBD1. V dropped 5 bases and J dropped 6; count of bases not matched to a gene: 7. Germline assignment: CDR1 MDHEN and CDR2 SYDVKM. This CDR3 is built from 16 residues. The CDR3 DNA follows: TGTGCCAGCAGTACGACAGGGGGCTTTGGTAATTCACCCCTCCACTTT. This gives the protein CASSTTGGFGNSPLHF.

The chain links TRBV19 to TRBJ1-1; 8 bases fit TRBD1. V trimming: 3 bases; J trimming: 1 base; junction bases outside the gene matches: 13. Germline loops: CDR1 LNHDA, CDR2 SQIVND (reference sequence). This CDR3 has 18 amino acids. This CDR3 reads CASSITGTGGPRNTEAFF. Here the CDR3 DNA reads TGTGCCAGTAGTATTACTGGGACAGGAGGGCCTAGGAACACTGAAGCTTTCTTT.

V and J are TRBV5-8 and TRBJ2-1; maybe TRBD2 (6 bases). The CDR3 runs to 15 residues. The germline V gene has CDR1 SGHTS and CDR2 YDEGEE. V gave up 4 bases and J gave up 3 bases, with 14 bases separating them. This CDR3 reads CASSPIPGLYNEQFF. The CDR3 region has the DNA TGTGCCAGCAGCCCTATACCGGGACTCTACAATGAGCAGTTCTTC.

The V call is TRBV2, the J call TRBJ2-7; a weak D match, TRBD1 (5 bases). This CDR3 has 15 residues. Per germline, CDR1 SNHLY and CDR2 FYNNEI. The germline V and J ends were trimmed by 3 bases and 5 bases, with 17 bases remaining between them. The CDR3 protein is CASSDGQGWYHEQYF. As DNA, the CDR3 is TGTGCCAGCAGTGATGGGCAGGGATGGTACCACGAGCAGTACTTC. Supplemented by reference TRBV2 and TRBJ2-7, the full variable domain reads EPEVTQTPSHQVTQMGQEVILRCVPISNHLYFYWYRQILGQKVEFLVSFYNNEISEKSEIFDDQFSVERPDGSNFTLKIRSTKLEDSAMYFCASSDGQGWYHEQYFGPGTRLTVT.

The J gene is TRBJ2-3, the V gene TRBV7-6; unclear D gene. V was shortened by 1 base and J by 2 bases, with 7 bases between the two germline ends. Germline CDR1 and CDR2: SGHVS and FNYEAQ. This CDR3 has 14 amino acids. The CDR3 coding sequence is TGTGCCAGCAGCTTAGAGACTTTCACAGATACGCAGTATTTT. Its protein is CASSLETFTDTQYF.

The rearrangement joins TRBV28 to TRBJ1-5; D remains unclear. The CDR3 covers 16 residues. The germline V gene has CDR1 MDHEN and CDR2 SYDVKM. Trimming stripped 1 base from V and 1 base from J, with 11 bases between. CDR3 residues: CASSLLVGESNQPQHF. CDR3 nucleotides: TGTGCCAGCAGTTTATTGGTCGGAGAAAGCAATCAGCCCCAGCATTTT.

This chain links TRBV11-2 with TRBJ2-5, with TRBD1 matching 9 bases. The CDR3 sequence is 16 residues long. Losses at the gene ends were 6 bases for V and 5 bases for J; bases not matched to a gene: 13. CDR1 is SGHAT, CDR2 FQNNGV, per germline. The CDR3 reads CASSLTGTGLGETQYF. The CDR3 nucleotides read TGTGCCAGCAGTCTGACCGGGACAGGGTTGGGGGAGACCCAGTACTTC.

The chain combines TRBV28 with TRBJ2-7, with D maybe TRBD2 (6 bases). V was clipped by 7 bases and J by 4 bases, with 14 bases between them. The V gene's germline CDR1 is MDHEN and CDR2 SYDVKM. The CDR3 totals 13 residues. In DNA form, the CDR3 reads TGTGCCAGCACGCGGGGAGTGAGTTACGAGCAGTACTTC. Translating it yields CASTRGVSYEQYF.

On this clone itself: Compared with germline, one end of the junction differs, possibly owing to a read error. The genes are TRBV5-6 and TRBJ1-5; possibly TRBD1 for D (6 bases). Germline V gene lookup returns CDR1 SGHDT and CDR2 YYEEEE. CDR3 length: 16 residues. The CDR3 sequence is CVSITSDWGLNQPQHF. CDR3 DNA sequence: TGTGTCAGCATCACGTCGGACTGGGGGCTCAATCAGCCCCAGCATTTT. The whole variable domain, filled in from reference TRBV5-6 and TRBJ1-5, reads DAGVTQSPTHLIKTRGQQVTLRCSPKSGHDTVSWYQQALGQGPQFIFQYYEEEERQRGNFPDRFSGHQFPNYSSELNVNALLLGDSALYLCVSITSDWGLNQPQHFGDGTRLSIL.

The CDR3 protein is CASSYSRDRNTEAFF. Written as DNA, the CDR3 is TGTGCCAGCAGTTACTCGAGGGACAGGAACACTGAAGCTTTCTTT. The chain has TRBV6-6 and TRBJ1-1, with TRBD1 matching over 7 bases. Germline V gene data show CDR1 as MNHNY and CDR2 as SVGAGI (reference sequence). There are 15 residues in the CDR3. J gave up 1 base and V 0 bases, and 2 bases lay outside the gene matches.